One TCR beta chain is described in this entry. Its antigen is still unknown. This sample is part of a study of cytomegalovirus exposure and HLA in healthy donors. Study outcomes and limitations: The authors enumerated 150 to 200 TCR beta chains as linked to cytomegalovirus. In a later analysis, at a false discovery rate of 0.05, 17,000 or so TCR beta sequences matched HLA alleles.

V trimming: 6 bases; J trimming: 0 bases; junction bases outside the gene matches: 5. The CDR3 loop spans 16 amino acids. Germline CDR1 is SGHTA and CDR2 is FQGTGA. Use of 60 Vbeta and 13 Jbeta primers characterized the PCR. In the authors' workflow: In a later analysis, the count reached some 75 million unique TCR beta chains, with about 12 million shared. Sequencing was performed with immunoSEQ multiplex PCR; in TCRdb, only in-frame clones are kept and a portion is missing. The DNA was the basis for D and trimming; V, J and clone size are from that table. The table includes about 95,000 clones, 80% to 85% detected once.

The clonotype was recovered from a woman in her sixties or seventies in good health and CMV-seropositive. The J gene is TRBJ2-2, the V gene TRBV7-3; TRBD2 agrees at 9 bases. Sequenced: PBMCs. For the CDR3, the DNA is TGTGCCAGCAGATCGGTAGCGGGAGCGAACACCGGGGAGCTGTTTTTT. Protein: CASRSVAGANTGELFF.